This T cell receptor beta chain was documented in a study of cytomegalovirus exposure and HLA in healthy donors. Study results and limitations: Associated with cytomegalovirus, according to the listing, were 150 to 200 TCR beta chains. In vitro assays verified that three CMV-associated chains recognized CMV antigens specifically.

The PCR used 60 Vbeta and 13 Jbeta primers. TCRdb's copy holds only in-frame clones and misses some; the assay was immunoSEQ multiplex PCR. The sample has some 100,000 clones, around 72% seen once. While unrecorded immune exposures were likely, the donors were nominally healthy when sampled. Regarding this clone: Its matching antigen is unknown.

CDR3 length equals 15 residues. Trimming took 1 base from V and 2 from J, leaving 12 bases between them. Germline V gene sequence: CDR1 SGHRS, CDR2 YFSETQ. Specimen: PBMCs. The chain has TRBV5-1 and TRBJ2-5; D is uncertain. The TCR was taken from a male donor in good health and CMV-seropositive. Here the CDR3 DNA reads TGCGCCAGCAGCTTGTGGGCAGGAAATCAAGAGACCCAGTACTTC. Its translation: CASSLWAGNQETQYF.